This TCR beta chain comes out of a study of regulatory T cells in long-lasting Graves disease. The time point here: newly diagnosed GD, antithyroid drugs for less than 3 months. Extracted PBMC RNA gave rise to the TCR library. An endocrinology department in Xi'an, China, supplied the patients. Only a few counts were recorded for this clonotype. V dropped 0 bases and J dropped 10 bases, with 10 bases sitting between them. The length of the CDR3 is 14 residues. Germline lookup yields CDR1 LGHNA and CDR2 YNFKEQ. Researchers made TCR beta libraries by using iRepertoire HTBI primers and running Arm-PCR on CDR3 regions. TCRdb re-derived calls from the multiplex PCR reads in MiXCR, one entry per CDR3 protein. The sample has about 530,000 distinct CDR3 sequences; 16% are singletons. These data were also filed under a second study, of T cells in Graves' hyperthyroidism and ophthalmopathy. In that study: Hyperthyroidism of Graves' type that showed no ophthalmopathy progression within 18 months was stable. TCR CDR3 regions were first amplified by RT-PCR with HTBI primers.

Material: peripheral blood mononuclear cells (PBMCs), obtained at new diagnosis, from a patient treated with antithyroid drugs. This chain uses TRBV4-2 with TRBJ1-6; D not certain. The sequence was collected from a woman aged 40 to 65 with Graves disease. CDR3 nucleotide sequence: TGTGCCAGCAGCCAAGATCCCGGTGAATCACCCCTCCACTTT. Protein product: CASSQDPGESPLHF.